This TCR beta chain was retrieved from a study of T cell repertoires in ileal Crohn's disease. Regarding time point: proximal margin of the surgical specimen (macroscopically non-inflamed). The assay was immunoSEQ multiplex PCR, and TCRdb's table has in-frame clones only and misses some. The sample has several thousand clones, around 87% seen once; the top ten hold 4% to 4.5%. This clone was detected once. The CDR3 runs to 16 residues. CDR1 and CDR2 (germline): SGHVS, FNYEAQ. Trimming removed 4 bases at V and 1 base at J, with 14 bases between. The specimen was ileal tissue. The clonotype was recovered from an adult with Crohn's disease. J is TRBJ1-5 and V is TRBV7-6; D is uncertain. The CDR3 region is CASSSGLRGSNQPQHF. The CDR3 DNA sequence: TGTGCCAGCAGCTCCGGACTTCGAGGGAGCAATCAGCCCCAGCATTTT.